The rows below give T cell receptor beta chains drawn from one sample of a study of blood T cell repertoires in COVID-19. The assay was immunoSEQ multiplex PCR, and TCRdb's table has in-frame clones only and misses some. Among nearly 110,000 clones listed, roughly 90% were seen once. Sequencing input: peripheral blood. Receptors originate from a middle-aged man with active or convalescent COVID-19. The CDR3 runs from the conserved cysteine through the conserved F or W. A D gene is named only where the DNA matches it firmly. A row's size may be missing; if present it is once, few, many or a size class.

v_gene: TRBV7-9
d_gene: TRBD1
len: 15
j_gene: TRBJ1-2
abundance: NA
CDR3aa: CASSSTGGAADGYTF
CDR3nt: TGTGCCAGCAGCTCTACAGGGGGCGCAGCCGACGGCTACACCTTC

v_gene: TRBV7-9
d_gene: TRBD1
len: 14
j_gene: TRBJ2-2
abundance: NA
CDR3aa: CASSPDRDTGELFF
CDR3nt: TGTGCCAGCAGCCCAGACAGGGACACCGGGGAGCTGTTTTTT

v_gene: TRBV7-7
d_gene: NA
len: 14
j_gene: TRBJ2-5
abundance: once
CDR3aa: CASSVGSSLGTQYF
CDR3nt: TGTGCTAGCAGCGTCGGGTCTTCCTTAGGGACCCAGTACTTC

v_gene: TRBV5-1
d_gene: NA
len: 14
j_gene: TRBJ1-1
abundance: NA
CDR3aa: CASSLQQMNTEAFF
CDR3nt: TGCGCCAGCAGCTTACAACAAATGAACACTGAAGCTTTCTTT

v_gene: TRBV20-1
d_gene: NA
len: 11
j_gene: TRBJ1-2
abundance: once
CDR3aa: CSASTGNGYTF
CDR3nt: TGCAGTGCTAGTACGGGTAACGGCTACACCTTC

v_gene: TRBV9
d_gene: NA
len: 14
j_gene: TRBJ2-1
abundance: NA
CDR3aa: CASGIDQGGNEQFF
CDR3nt: TGTGCCAGCGGTATCGACCAAGGCGGGAATGAGCAGTTCTTC

v_gene: TRBV30
d_gene: TRBD2
len: 14
j_gene: TRBJ2-1
abundance: NA
CDR3aa: CAWDLTSRYNEQFF
CDR3nt: TGTGCCTGGGACTTGACTAGCAGATACAATGAGCAGTTCTTC

v_gene: TRBV5-1
d_gene: NA
len: 13
j_gene: TRBJ1-2
abundance: NA
CDR3aa: CASSLAQGDGYTF
CDR3nt: TGCGCCAGCAGCTTGGCCCAAGGGGATGGCTACACCTTC

v_gene: TRBV19
d_gene: TRBD1
len: 14
j_gene: TRBJ1-1
abundance: once
CDR3aa: CANAWDRGNTEAFF
CDR3nt: TGTGCCAATGCTTGGGACAGGGGGAACACTGAAGCTTTCTTT

v_gene: TRBV30
d_gene: TRBD1
len: 13
j_gene: TRBJ1-1
abundance: NA
CDR3aa: CAWDRRGDTEAFF
CDR3nt: TGTGCCTGGGACCGCAGGGGGGACACTGAAGCTTTCTTT